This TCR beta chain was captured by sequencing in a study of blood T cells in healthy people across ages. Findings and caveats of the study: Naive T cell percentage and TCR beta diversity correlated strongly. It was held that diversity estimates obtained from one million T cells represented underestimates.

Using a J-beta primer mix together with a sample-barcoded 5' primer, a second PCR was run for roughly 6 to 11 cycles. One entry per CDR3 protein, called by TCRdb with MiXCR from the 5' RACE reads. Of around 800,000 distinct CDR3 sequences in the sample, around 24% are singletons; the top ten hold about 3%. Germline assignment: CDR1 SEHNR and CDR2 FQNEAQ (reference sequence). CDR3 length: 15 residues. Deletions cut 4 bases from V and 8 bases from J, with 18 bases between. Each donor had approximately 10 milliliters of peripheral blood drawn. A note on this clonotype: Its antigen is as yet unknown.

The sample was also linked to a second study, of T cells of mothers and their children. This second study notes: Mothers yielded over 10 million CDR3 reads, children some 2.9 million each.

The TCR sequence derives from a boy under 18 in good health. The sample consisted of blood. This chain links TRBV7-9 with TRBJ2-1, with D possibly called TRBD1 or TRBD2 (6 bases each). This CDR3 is CASSWLKGGGDEQFF. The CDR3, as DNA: TGTGCCAGCAGCTGGCTGAAGGGGGGTGGGGATGAGCAGTTCTTC.